The next 7 T cell receptor beta chains were all read from a single sample in a study of regulatory T cells in long-lasting Graves disease. Indicated time point: newly diagnosed GD, antithyroid drugs for less than 3 months. Isolated PBMC RNA provided the starting material for the TCR library. iRepertoire HTBI primers and Arm-PCR of CDR3 regions built TCR beta libraries. One entry per CDR3 protein results from TCRdb running MiXCR on the multiplex PCR reads. The sample records about 460,000 distinct CDR3 sequences, 14% being singletons. These data are also associated with another study on T cells in Graves' hyperthyroidism and ophthalmopathy.

The material sequenced was peripheral blood mononuclear cells (PBMCs), taken at new diagnosis, from a patient treated with antithyroid drugs. Receptor source: a woman in her forties or fifties with Graves disease.

This clonotype was detected ten times or more. V gene TRBV18 combines with J gene TRBJ2-7; the D call may be TRBD1 or TRBD2 (5 bases each). V was pared by 3 bases and J by 6 bases, with 12 bases between. The CDR3 contains 13 residues. Germline V gene data show CDR1 as KGHSH and CDR2 as LQKENI. Here the CDR3 reads CASSPAWDGEQYF. In DNA, the CDR3 is TGTGCCAGCTCACCGGCGTGGGACGGCGAGCAGTACTTC.

This clonotype was recorded many times. The gene calls are TRBV5-1 and TRBJ1-1; D not certain. The V gene lost 2 bases and the J gene lost 0 bases, with 8 bases spanning the gap. In germline, CDR1 is SGHRS, CDR2 YFSETQ. The CDR3 contains 14 residues. The CDR3 DNA reads as TGCGCCAGCAGCTTAGACAAATTGAACACTGAAGCTTTCTTT. Protein: CASSLDKLNTEAFF. Full variable domain (rest looked up from reference TRBV5-1 and TRBJ1-1): KAGVTQTPRYLIKTRGQQVTLSCSPISGHRSVSWYQQTPGQGLQFLFEYFSETQRNKGNFPGRFSGRQFSNSRSEMNVSTLELGDSALYLCASSLDKLNTEAFFGQGTRLTVV.

This clonotype came up many times. This chain joins TRBV10-3 and TRBJ2-7, with 8 bases fitting TRBD2. V dropped 2 bases and J dropped 2; count of bases not matched to a gene: 8. The CDR3 sequence is 16 residues long. Germline V gives CDR1 ENHRY, CDR2 SYGVKD. In nucleotides, the CDR3 is TGTGCCATCAGTGAGGCGCGTACTAGCGGTGCCTACGAGCAGTACTTC. Translated: CAISEARTSGAYEQYF.

The sample holds many counts of this clonotype. The V call is TRBV20-1, the J call TRBJ2-7; D remains ambiguous. CDR3 length equals 15 residues. With 0 bases removed from V and 2 bases from J, the gap between germline ends came to 14 bases. Germline loops: CDR1 DFQATT, CDR2 SNEGSKA (reference sequence). The CDR3 sequence: CSARDARARPYEQYF. The CDR3 region has the DNA TGCAGTGCTAGAGATGCAAGGGCTCGACCCTACGAGCAGTACTTC.

This sequence joins TRBV5-4 and TRBJ2-1; 10 bases agree with TRBD2. V was pared by 0 bases and J by 9 bases, with 12 bases of the junction left unmatched. CDR1 is SGHNT, CDR2 YYREEE, per germline (reference sequence). CDR3 length: 17 residues. The CDR3 DNA reads TGTGCCAGCAGCTTGGGGGCTAGAGCGGGAGGGACTGGTGAGCAGTTCTTC. Protein product: CASSLGARAGGTGEQFF.

This clonotype has just a few counts. This sequence joins TRBV2 and TRBJ1-5; no clear D. V lost 3 bases to trimming and J lost 3 bases, with 6 bases between them. The CDR3 consists of 13 residues. From germline, CDR1 is SNHLY and CDR2 FYNNEI. The chain's CDR3 is CASSEEINQPQHF. CDR3 nucleotide sequence: TGTGCCAGCAGTGAGGAGATCAATCAGCCCCAGCATTTT.

The chain links TRBV5-1 to TRBJ2-1; D possibly corresponds to TRBD2 (6 bases). The ends were cut back, 4 bases at V and 3 bases at J, with 17 bases in the middle. The CDR3 has 16 amino acids. Germline values: CDR1 SGHRS, CDR2 YFSETQ. The CDR3 nucleotides are TGCGCCAGCAGCAGGTATAACGGGAGATTCTACAATGAGCAGTTCTTC. It encodes CASSRYNGRFYNEQFF.